The sequence of this TCR beta chain was determined in a study of blood T cell repertoires in COVID-19. Background on the study: In each case, the material was cDNA or gDNA derived from T cells, B-cell-depleted T cells, or PBMCs.

The assay was immunoSEQ multiplex PCR, and TCRdb's table has in-frame clones only and misses some. Of approximately 30,000 clones in the sample, about 94% were seen once. The CDR3 sequence is 13 residues long. Germline lookup yields CDR1 SNHLY and CDR2 FYNNEI. Trimming shortened V by 11 bases and J by 4 bases, and 17 bases separated the two germline ends. This clone was observed once. Input material: peripheral blood. The sequence was obtained from a human donor in a cohort sampled during active COVID-19. The chain couples TRBV2 to TRBJ1-2, with D maybe TRBD1 (6 bases). CDR3 in amino acids: CALEQGTLYGYTF. The DNA for the CDR3 is TGTGCCCTCGAACAGGGCACTCTCTATGGCTACACCTTC.